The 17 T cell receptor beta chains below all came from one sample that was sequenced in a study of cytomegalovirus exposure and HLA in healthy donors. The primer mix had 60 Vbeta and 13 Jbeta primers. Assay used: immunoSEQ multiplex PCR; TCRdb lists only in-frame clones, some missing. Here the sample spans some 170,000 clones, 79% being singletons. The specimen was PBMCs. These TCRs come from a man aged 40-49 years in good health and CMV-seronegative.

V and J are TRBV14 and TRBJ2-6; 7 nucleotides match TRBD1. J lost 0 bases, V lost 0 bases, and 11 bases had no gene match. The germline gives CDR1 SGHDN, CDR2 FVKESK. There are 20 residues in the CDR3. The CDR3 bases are TGTGCCAGCAGCCAAGAAGTACAGGGGTACTTTAGCTCTGGGGCCAACGTCCTGACTTTC. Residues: CASSQEVQGYFSSGANVLTF.

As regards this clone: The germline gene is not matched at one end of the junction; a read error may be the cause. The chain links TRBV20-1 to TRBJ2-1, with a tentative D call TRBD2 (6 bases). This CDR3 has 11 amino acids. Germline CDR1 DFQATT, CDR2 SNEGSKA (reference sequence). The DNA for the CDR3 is TGCAGTGCTAGGGACCGGACTACTCCGGTCTTC. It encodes CSARDRTTPVF.

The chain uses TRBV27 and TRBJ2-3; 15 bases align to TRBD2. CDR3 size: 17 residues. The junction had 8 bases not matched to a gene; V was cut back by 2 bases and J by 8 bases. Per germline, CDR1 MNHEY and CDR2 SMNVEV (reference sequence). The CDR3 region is CASSLKGTSGRLGTQYF. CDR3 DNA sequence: TGTGCCAGCAGTTTAAAGGGGACTAGCGGGAGGTTGGGTACGCAGTATTTT.

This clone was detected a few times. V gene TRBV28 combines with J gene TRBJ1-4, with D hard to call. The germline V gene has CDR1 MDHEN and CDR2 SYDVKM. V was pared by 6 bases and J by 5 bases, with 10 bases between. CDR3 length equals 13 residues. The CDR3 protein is CASSLAGNEKLFF. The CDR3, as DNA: TGTGCCAGCAGCTTGGCGGGGAATGAAAAACTGTTTTTT.

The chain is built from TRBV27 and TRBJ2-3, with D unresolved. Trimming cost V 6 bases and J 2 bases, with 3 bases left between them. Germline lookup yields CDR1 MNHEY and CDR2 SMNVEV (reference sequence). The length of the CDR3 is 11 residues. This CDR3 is CASRYTDTQYF. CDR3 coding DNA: TGTGCCAGCAGGTACACAGATACGCAGTATTTT.

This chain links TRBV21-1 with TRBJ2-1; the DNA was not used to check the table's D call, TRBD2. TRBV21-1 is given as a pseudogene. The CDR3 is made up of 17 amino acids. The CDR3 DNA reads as TGTGCCAGCAGCAAAGAAATCGCTAGCGGGTTTTTGAATGAGCAGTTCTTC. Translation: CASSKEIASGFLNEQFF.

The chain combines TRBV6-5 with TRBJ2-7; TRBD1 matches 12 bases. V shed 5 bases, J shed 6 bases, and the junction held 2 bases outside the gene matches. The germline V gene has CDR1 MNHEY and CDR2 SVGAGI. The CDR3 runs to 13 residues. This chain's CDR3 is CASSPGQGAEQYF. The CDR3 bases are TGTGCCAGCAGTCCGGGACAGGGGGCCGAGCAGTACTTC.

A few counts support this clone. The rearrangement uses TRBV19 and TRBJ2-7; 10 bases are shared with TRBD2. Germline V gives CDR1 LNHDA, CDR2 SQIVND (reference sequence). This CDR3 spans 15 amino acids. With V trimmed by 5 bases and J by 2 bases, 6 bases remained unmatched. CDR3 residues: CASSPLAGEPYEQYF. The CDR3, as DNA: TGTGCCAGTAGTCCCCTAGCGGGAGAACCCTACGAGCAGTACTTC.

The CDR3 loop is CASSGPPGQKPNEQFF. CDR3 sequence (DNA): TGTGCCAGCAGTGGACCACCGGGACAGAAACCCAATGAGCAGTTCTTC. The rearrangement uses TRBV2 and TRBJ2-1; TRBD1 aligns across 7 bases. Trimming took 4 bases from V and 6 from J; bases not matched to a gene: 12. The germline CDR1 and CDR2 sequences are SNHLY and FYNNEI. The CDR3 totals 16 residues. Filled out from reference TRBV2 and TRBJ2-1, the complete variable domain reads EPEVTQTPSHQVTQMGQEVILRCVPISNHLYFYWYRQILGQKVEFLVSFYNNEISEKSEIFDDQFSVERPDGSNFTLKIRSTKLEDSAMYFCASSGPPGQKPNEQFFGPGTRLTVL.

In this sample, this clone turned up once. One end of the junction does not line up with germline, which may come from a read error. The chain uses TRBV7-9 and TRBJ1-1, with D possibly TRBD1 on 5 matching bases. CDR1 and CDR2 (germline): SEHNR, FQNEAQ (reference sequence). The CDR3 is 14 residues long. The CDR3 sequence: CSSSSTRGNTEAFF. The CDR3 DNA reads TGTTCCAGCAGCTCCACAAGGGGGAACACTGAAGCTTTCTTT.

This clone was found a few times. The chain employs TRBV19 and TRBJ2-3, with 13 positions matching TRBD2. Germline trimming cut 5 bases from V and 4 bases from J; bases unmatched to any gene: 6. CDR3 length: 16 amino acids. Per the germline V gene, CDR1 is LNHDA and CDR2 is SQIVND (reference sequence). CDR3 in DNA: TGTGCCAGTAGTCTGAGACTAGCGGGAGGTTCAGATACGCAGTATTTT. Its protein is CASSLRLAGGSDTQYF.

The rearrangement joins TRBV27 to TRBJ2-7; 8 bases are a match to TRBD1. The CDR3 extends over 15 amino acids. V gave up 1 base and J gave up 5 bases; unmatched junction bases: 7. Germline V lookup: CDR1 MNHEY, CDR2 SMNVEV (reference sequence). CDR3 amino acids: CASSLFNRGKNEQYF. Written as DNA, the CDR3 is TGTGCCAGCAGTTTATTTAACAGGGGGAAAAACGAGCAGTACTTC.

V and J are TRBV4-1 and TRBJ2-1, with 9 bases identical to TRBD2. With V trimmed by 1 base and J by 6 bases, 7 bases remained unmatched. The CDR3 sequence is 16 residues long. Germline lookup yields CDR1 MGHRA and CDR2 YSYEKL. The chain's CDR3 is CASSQAGLARGNEQFF. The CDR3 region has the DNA TGCGCCAGCAGCCAAGCCGGACTAGCGAGGGGCAATGAGCAGTTCTTC.

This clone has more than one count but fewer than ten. CDR3 loop: CASSPQTADEQYF. The DNA of the CDR3 is TGTGCCAGTAGTCCGCAAACAGCGGACGAGCAGTACTTC. The chain joins TRBV19 to TRBJ2-7; maybe TRBD2 (5 bases). The CDR3 has 13 residues. Deletions cut 5 bases from V and 5 bases from J, with 13 bases between. Germline V lookup: CDR1 LNHDA, CDR2 SQIVND (reference sequence).

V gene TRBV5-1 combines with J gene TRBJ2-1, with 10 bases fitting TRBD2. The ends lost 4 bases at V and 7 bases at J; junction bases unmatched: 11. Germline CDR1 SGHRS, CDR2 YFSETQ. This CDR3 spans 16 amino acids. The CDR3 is CASSRDLAGVRNEQFF. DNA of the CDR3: TGCGCCAGCAGCCGCGACCTAGCGGGAGTGAGGAATGAGCAGTTCTTC.

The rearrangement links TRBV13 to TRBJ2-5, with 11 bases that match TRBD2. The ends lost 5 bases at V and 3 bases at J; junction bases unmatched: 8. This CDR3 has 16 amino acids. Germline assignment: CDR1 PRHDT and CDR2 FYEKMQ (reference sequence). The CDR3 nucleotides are TGTGCCAGCAGCGGATCGGGACTAGCGGAGGAAGAGACCCAGTACTTC. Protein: CASSGSGLAEEETQYF.

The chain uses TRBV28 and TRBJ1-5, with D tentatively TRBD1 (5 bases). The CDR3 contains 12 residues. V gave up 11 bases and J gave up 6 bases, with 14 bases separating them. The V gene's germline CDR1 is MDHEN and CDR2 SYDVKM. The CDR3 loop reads CAGHSGGQPQHF. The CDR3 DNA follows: TGTGCCGGACACTCGGGGGGTCAGCCCCAGCATTTT.